This is a list of T cell receptor beta chains from one sample in a study of blood T cell repertoires in COVID-19. Assay: immunoSEQ multiplex PCR; the TCRdb copy retains only in-frame clones and omits some. There are 150,000 to 200,000 clones in the sample; about 87% occur only once, and roughly 4.2% lies in the top ten. The sequenced material came from peripheral blood. Source of these receptors: a woman aged 25 to 39 with acute or convalescent COVID-19. Both conserved end residues are part of each CDR3. D genes are given only for firm matches. Clone size is shown for a subset of rows, as once, few, many or a class of expanded clone.

TRBV6-5	TRBJ2-3	NA	NA	CASSYQSTDTQYF	TGTGCCAGCAGTTACCAAAGCACAGATACGCAGTATTTT
TRBV28	TRBJ2-4	TRBD1	NA	CGTGKNIQYF	TGTGGGACAGGAAAAAACATTCAGTACTTC
TRBV3-1/TRBV3-2	TRBJ1-5	TRBD1	NA	CASSQDPTGGITGNQPQHF	TGTGCCAGCAGCCAAGATCCCACAGGGGGTATAACTGGCAATCAGCCCCAGCATTTT
TRBV20-1	TRBJ1-2	NA	NA	CSSPDFDGYTF	TGCAGTTCCCCGGACTTCGACGGCTACACCTTC
TRBV28	TRBJ1-2	NA	NA	CATGHLGYTF	TGTGCCACAGGACACCTTGGCTACACCTTC
TRBV7-9	TRBJ1-1	NA	few	CASSLSEDTEAFF	TGTGCCAGCAGCTTATCTGAGGACACTGAAGCTTTCTTT
TRBV5-1	TRBJ2-7	NA	NA	CASSSGPGGDEQYF	TGCGCCAGCAGCTCCGGGCCAGGAGGGGACGAGCAGTACTTC
TRBV20-1	TRBJ1-5	TRBD1	NA	CSASIRTGDMGPQHF	TGCAGTGCTAGTATCCGGACAGGGGACATGGGGCCCCAGCATTTT
TRBV30	TRBJ2-1	NA	NA	CAWSVQGYEQFF	TGTGCCTGGAGTGTACAGGGATATGAGCAGTTCTTC
TRBV28	TRBJ2-3	NA	NA	CASSLRDTSTDTQYF	TGTGCCAGCAGTCTCCGGGACACATCAACAGATACGCAGTATTTT